The source of this T cell receptor beta chain is a study of cytomegalovirus exposure and HLA in healthy donors. Of note for this clone: The antigen remains unidentified.

Nominally healthy donors were sampled, though unrecorded immune exposures were likely. Findings of the study overall: By HLA locus, TCR association rates varied in a later analysis, with DRB1 showing the most and HLA-C the fewest. Evidence from a later analysis indicated that most CMV-associated TCR beta chains looked HLA-restricted.

This CDR3 has 15 amino acids. CDR1 is ENHRY, CDR2 SYGVKD, per germline. V was trimmed by 2 bases and J by 4 bases, leaving 12 bases between them. The primer mix had 60 Vbeta and 13 Jbeta primers. Methods used by the authors: Later reanalysis found around 80 million unique TCR beta chains, about 10 million of them shared. The protocol was immunoSEQ multiplex PCR, while the TCRdb copy is restricted to in-frame clones and leaves out a portion. V and J calls and clone size are given by that table; D and trimming were obtained from the DNA. This sample yields about 170,000 clones, of which about 80% are seen a single time; approximately 1.5% belongs to the top ten.

V usage is TRBV10-3 and J usage is TRBJ1-3, with D possibly TRBD1 on 6 matching bases. Sequencing was done on a sample of PBMCs. The sequence was collected from a woman aged 25 to 39 in good health and CMV-seropositive. CDR3 amino acids: CAISEAGERGNTIYF. CDR3 in DNA: TGTGCCATCAGTGAGGCAGGGGAGAGAGGAAACACCATATATTTT.